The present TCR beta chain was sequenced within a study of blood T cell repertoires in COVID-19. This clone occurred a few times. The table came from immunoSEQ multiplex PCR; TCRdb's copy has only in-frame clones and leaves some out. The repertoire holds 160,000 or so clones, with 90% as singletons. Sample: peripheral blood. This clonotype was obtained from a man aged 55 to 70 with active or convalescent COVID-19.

CDR3 residues: CASSLGAAAGNEKLFF. CDR3 sequence (DNA): TGTGCCAGCAGCTTAGGGGCGGCGGCGGGTAATGAAAAACTGTTTTTT. This sequence joins TRBV7-9 and TRBJ1-4, with D uncertain. Germline CDR1 reads SEHNR; CDR2 reads FQNEAQ (reference sequence). The CDR3 spans 16 residues. With 1 base removed from V and 4 bases from J, the gap between germline ends came to 13 bases.